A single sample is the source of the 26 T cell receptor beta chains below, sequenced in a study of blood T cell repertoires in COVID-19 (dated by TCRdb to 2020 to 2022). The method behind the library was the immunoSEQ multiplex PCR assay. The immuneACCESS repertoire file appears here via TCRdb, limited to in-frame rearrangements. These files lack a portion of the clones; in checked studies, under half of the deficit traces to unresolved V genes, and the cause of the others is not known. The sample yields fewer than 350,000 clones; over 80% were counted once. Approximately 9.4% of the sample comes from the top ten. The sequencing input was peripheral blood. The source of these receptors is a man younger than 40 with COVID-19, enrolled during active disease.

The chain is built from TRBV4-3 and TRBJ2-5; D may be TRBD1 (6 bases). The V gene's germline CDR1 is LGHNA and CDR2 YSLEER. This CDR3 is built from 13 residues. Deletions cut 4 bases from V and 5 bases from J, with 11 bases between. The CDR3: CASSRTGKETQYF. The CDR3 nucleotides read TGCGCCAGCAGCCGCACAGGGAAGGAGACCCAGTACTTC.

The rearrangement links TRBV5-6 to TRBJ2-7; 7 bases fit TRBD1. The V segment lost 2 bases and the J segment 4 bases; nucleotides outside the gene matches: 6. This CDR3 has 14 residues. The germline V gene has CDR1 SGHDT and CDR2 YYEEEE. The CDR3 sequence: CASSFPGQAYEQYF. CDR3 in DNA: TGTGCCAGCAGCTTCCCCGGACAGGCGTACGAGCAGTACTTC. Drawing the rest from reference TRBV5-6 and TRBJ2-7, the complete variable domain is DAGVTQSPTHLIKTRGQQVTLRCSPKSGHDTVSWYQQALGQGPQFIFQYYEEEERQRGNFPDRFSGHQFPNYSSELNVNALLLGDSALYLCASSFPGQAYEQYFGPGTRLTVT.

The CDR3 here is CASTGGGTGTLGGYTF. The CDR3 region has the DNA TGTGCCAGCACCGGGGGGGGGACAGGGACTTTAGGTGGCTACACCTTC. The V call is TRBV7-2, the J call TRBJ1-2; 9 bases match TRBD1. The CDR3 is 16 amino acids. Germline CDR1 reads SGHTA; CDR2 reads FQGNSA. After removal of 7 bases from V and 7 bases from J, the junction contained 16 bases not matched to a gene.

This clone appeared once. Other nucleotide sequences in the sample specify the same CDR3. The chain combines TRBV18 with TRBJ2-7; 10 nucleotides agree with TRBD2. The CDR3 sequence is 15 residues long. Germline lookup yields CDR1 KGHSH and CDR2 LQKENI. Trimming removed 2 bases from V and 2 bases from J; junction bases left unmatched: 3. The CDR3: CASSPGLAGAYEQYF. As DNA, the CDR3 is TGTGCCAGCTCACCAGGTCTAGCGGGAGCCTACGAGCAGTACTTC.

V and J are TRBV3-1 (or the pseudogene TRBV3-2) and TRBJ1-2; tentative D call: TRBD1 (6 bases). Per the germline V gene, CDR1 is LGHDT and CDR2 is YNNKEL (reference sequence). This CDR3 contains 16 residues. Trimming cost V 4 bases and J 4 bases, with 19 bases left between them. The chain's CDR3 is CASSLRTVRVLYGYTF. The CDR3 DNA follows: TGTGCCAGCAGCCTTCGGACAGTCCGGGTCCTCTATGGCTACACCTTC.

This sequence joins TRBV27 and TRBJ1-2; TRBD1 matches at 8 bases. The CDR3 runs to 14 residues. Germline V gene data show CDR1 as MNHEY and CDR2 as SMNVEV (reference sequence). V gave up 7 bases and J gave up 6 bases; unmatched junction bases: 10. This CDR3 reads CASTKGQGGHGYTF. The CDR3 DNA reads TGTGCCAGCACTAAAGGACAGGGCGGACATGGCTACACCTTC.

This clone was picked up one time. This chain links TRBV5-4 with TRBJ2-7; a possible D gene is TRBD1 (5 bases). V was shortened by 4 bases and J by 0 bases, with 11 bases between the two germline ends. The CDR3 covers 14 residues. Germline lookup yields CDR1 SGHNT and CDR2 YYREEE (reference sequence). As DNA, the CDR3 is TGTGCCAGCAGCAGGCAGGGTTCCTCCTACGAGCAGTACTTC. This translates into CASSRQGSSYEQYF. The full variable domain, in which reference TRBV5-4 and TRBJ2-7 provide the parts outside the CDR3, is ETGVTQSPTHLIKTRGQQVTLRCSSQSGHNTVSWYQQALGQGPQFIFQYYREEENGRGNFPPRFSGLQFPNYSSELNVNALELDDSALYLCASSRQGSSYEQYFGPGTRLTVT.

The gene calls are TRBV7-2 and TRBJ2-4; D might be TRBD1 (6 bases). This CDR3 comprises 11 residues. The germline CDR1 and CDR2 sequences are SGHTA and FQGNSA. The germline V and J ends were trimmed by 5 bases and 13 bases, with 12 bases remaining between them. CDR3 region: CASSAHRAQYF. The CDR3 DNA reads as TGTGCCAGCAGCGCCCACAGGGCCCAGTACTTC. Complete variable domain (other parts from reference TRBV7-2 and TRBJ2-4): GAGVSQSPSNKVTEKGKDVELRCDPISGHTALYWYRQSLGQGLEFLIYFQGNSAPDKSGLPSDRFSAERTGGSVSTLTIQRTQQEDSAVYLCASSAHRAQYFGAGTRLSVL.

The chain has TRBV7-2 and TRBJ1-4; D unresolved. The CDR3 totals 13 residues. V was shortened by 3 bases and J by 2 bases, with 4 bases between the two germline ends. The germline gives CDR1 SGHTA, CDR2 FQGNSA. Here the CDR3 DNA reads TGTGCCAGCAGCTTTATGACTAATGAAAAACTGTTTTTT. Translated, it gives CASSFMTNEKLFF.

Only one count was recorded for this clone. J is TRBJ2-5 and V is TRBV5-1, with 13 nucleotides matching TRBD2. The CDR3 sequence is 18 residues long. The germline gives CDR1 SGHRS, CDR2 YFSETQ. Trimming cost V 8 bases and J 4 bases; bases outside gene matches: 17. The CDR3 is CASRTVPGLAGVSETQYF. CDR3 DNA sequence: TGCGCCAGTCGAACCGTGCCTGGACTAGCGGGAGTGTCAGAGACCCAGTACTTC.

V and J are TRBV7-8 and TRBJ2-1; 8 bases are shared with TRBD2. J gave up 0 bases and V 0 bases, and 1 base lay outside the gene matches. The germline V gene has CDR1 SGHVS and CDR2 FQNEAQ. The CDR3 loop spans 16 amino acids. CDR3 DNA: TGTGCCAGCAGCTTAGCGGGGACTAGCTCCTACAATGAGCAGTTCTTC. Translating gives CASSLAGTSSYNEQFF.

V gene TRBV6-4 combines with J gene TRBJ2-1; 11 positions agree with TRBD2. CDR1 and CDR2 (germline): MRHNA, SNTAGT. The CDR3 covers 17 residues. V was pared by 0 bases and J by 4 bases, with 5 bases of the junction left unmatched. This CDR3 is CASSDSWTSGPYNEQFF. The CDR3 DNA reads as TGTGCCAGCAGTGACTCATGGACTAGCGGGCCATACAATGAGCAGTTCTTC.

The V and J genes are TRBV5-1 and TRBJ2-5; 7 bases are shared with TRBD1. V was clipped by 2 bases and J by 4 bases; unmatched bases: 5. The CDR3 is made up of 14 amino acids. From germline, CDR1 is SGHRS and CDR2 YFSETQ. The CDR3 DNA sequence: TGCGCCAGCAGCTTTATAGGGGGCGGAGAGACCCAGTACTTC. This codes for CASSFIGGGETQYF. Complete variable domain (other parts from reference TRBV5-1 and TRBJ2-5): KAGVTQTPRYLIKTRGQQVTLSCSPISGHRSVSWYQQTPGQGLQFLFEYFSETQRNKGNFPGRFSGRQFSNSRSEMNVSTLELGDSALYLCASSFIGGGETQYFGPGTRLLVL.

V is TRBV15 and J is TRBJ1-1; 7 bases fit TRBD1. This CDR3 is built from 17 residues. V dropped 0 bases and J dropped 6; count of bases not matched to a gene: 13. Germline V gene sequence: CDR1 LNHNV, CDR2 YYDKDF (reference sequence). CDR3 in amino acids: CATSRDPWRQGIAEAFF. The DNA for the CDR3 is TGTGCCACCAGCAGAGATCCGTGGCGACAGGGAATCGCTGAAGCTTTCTTT. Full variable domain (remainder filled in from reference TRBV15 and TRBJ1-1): DAMVIQNPRYQVTQFGKPVTLSCSQTLNHNVMYWYQQKSSQAPKLLFHYYDKDFNNEADTPDNFQSRRPNTSFCFLDIRSPGLGDTAMYLCATSRDPWRQGIAEAFFGQGTRLTVV.

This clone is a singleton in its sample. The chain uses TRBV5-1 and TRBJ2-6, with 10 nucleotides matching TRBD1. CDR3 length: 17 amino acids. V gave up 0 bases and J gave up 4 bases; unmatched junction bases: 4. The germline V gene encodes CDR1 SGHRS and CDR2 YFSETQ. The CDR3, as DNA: TGCGCCAGCAGCTTGGAGGGACAGGGGTCAGGGGCCAACGTCCTGACTTTC. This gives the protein CASSLEGQGSGANVLTF.

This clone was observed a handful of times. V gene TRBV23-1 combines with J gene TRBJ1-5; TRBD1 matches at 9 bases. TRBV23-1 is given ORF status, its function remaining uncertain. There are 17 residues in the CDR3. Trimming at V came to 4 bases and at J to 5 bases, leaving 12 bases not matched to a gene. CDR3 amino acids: CASSPFSTGGADQPQHF. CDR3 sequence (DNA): TGCGCCAGCAGTCCCTTCTCTACAGGGGGCGCGGATCAGCCCCAGCATTTT.

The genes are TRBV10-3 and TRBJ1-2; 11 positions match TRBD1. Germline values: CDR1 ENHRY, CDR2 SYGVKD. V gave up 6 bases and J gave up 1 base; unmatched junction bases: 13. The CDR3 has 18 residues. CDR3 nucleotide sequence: TGTGCCATCAGATCGGACAGGGGGCGAGGCCCTGATAACTATGGCTACACCTTC. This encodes CAIRSDRGRGPDNYGYTF.

The CDR3 region has the DNA TGTGCCAGCAGCTCCGGACAGGGGAACGGCTACACCTTC. It codes for CASSSGQGNGYTF. V is TRBV11-2 and J is TRBJ1-2; 9 nucleotides align to TRBD1. The CDR3 contains 13 residues. With V trimmed by 4 bases and J by 8 bases, 5 bases remained unmatched. CDR1 is SGHAT and CDR2 is FQNNGV in the germline V gene.

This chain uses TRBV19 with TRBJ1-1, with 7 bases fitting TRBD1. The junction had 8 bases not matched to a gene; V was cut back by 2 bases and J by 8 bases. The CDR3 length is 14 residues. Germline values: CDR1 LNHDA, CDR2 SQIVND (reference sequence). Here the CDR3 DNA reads TGTGCCAGTAGTATATCAGGACAGGCCTCCGAAGCTTTCTTT. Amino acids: CASSISGQASEAFF. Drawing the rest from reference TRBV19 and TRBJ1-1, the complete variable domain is DGGITQSPKYLFRKEGQNVTLSCEQNLNHDAMYWYRQDPGQGLRLIYYSQIVNDFQKGDIAEGYSVSREKKESFPLTVTSAQKNPTAFYLCASSISGQASEAFFGQGTRLTVV.

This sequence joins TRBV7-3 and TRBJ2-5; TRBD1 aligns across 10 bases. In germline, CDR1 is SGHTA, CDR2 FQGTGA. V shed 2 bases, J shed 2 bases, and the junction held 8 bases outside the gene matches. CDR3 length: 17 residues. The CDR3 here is CASSLGRDRGKQETQYF. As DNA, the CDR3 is TGTGCCAGCAGCTTAGGGAGGGACAGGGGAAAACAAGAGACCCAGTACTTC.

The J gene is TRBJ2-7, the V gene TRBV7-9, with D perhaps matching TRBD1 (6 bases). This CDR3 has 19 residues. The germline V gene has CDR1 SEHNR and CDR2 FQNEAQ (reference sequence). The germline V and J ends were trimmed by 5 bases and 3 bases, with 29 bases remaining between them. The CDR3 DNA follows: TGTGCCAGCAGCCCTACCGTCAGCCGTGGACAGTACGAAAACTACGAGCAGTACTTC. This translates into CASSPTVSRGQYENYEQYF.

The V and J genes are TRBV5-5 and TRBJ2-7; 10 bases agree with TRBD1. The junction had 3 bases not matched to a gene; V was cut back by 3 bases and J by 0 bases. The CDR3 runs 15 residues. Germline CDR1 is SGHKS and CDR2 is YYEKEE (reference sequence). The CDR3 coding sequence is TGTGCCAGCAGCTGGGGGACAGGGGTCTCCTACGAGCAGTACTTC. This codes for CASSWGTGVSYEQYF. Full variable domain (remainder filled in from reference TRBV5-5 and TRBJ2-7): DAGVTQSPTHLIKTRGQQVTLRCSPISGHKSVSWYQQVLGQGPQFIFQYYEKEERGRGNFPDRFSARQFPNYSSELNVNALLLGDSALYLCASSWGTGVSYEQYFGPGTRLTVT.

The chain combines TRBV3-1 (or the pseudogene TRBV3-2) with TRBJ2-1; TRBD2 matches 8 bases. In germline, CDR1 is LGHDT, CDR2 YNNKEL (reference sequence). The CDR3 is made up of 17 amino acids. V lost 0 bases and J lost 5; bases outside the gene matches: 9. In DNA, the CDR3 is TGTGCCAGCAGCCAAGATAACCGGGGGGGTTTTAACAATGAGCAGTTCTTC. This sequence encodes CASSQDNRGGFNNEQFF.

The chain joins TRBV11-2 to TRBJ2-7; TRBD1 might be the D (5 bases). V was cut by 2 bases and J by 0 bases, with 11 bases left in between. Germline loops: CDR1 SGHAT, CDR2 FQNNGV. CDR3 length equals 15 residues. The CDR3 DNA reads TGTGCCAGCAGCTTACGACAGAGAGTCTCCTACGAGCAGTACTTC. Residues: CASSLRQRVSYEQYF.

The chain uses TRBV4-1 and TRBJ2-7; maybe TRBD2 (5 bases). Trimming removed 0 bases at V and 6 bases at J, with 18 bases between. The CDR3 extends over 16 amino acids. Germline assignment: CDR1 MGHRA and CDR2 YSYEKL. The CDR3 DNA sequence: TGCGCCAGCAGCCAAGATACGAGGGCCCCCCCCCGCGAGCAGTACTTC. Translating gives CASSQDTRAPPREQYF.

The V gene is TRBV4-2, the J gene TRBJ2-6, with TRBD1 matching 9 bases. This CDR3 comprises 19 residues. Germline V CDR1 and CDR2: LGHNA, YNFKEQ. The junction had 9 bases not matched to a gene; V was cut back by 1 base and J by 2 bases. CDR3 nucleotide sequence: TGTGCCAGCAGCCAAGCCCCGGGACAGGGAGGTACTGGGGCCAACGTCCTGACTTTC. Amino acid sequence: CASSQAPGQGGTGANVLTF.